These 15 T cell receptor beta chains were all obtained from the same sample, sequenced in a study of cytomegalovirus exposure and HLA in healthy donors. The PCR used 60 Vbeta and 13 Jbeta primers. Assay: immunoSEQ multiplex PCR; the TCRdb copy retains only in-frame clones and omits some. The data show 200,000 to 250,000 clones, more than 75% seen once. The sample comprised PBMCs. These receptors all come from a human donor in good health.

The chain links TRBV16 to TRBJ2-6, with no clear D. V lost 0 bases to trimming and J lost 1 base, with 13 bases between them. Germline values: CDR1 KGHSY, CDR2 FQNENV. This CDR3 is built from 18 residues. The chain's CDR3 is CASSQSLEQFSGANVLTF. In DNA form, the CDR3 reads TGTGCCAGCAGCCAATCGTTAGAACAGTTTTCTGGGGCCAACGTCCTGACTTTC.

The rearrangement uses TRBV7-6 and TRBJ2-3; 7 bases agree with TRBD2. The V and J ends lost 4 bases and 4 bases, in that order; junction bases with no gene match: 5. The CDR3 contains 14 residues. Germline lookup yields CDR1 SGHVS and CDR2 FNYEAQ. CDR3 sequence reads: CASSSRGDPDTQYF. The CDR3, as DNA: TGTGCCAGCAGCTCTCGGGGGGACCCAGATACGCAGTATTTT.

The J gene is TRBJ1-2, the V gene TRBV6-1; possibly TRBD1 for D (5 bases). Trimming shortened V by 4 bases and J by 1 base, and 7 bases separated the two germline ends. The CDR3 runs to 13 residues. CDR1 is MNHNS, CDR2 SASEGT, per germline. The CDR3 region has the DNA TGTGCCAGCAGTGTGACAGATAACTATGGCTACACCTTC. Encoded protein: CASSVTDNYGYTF.

The V gene is TRBV29-1, the J gene TRBJ1-1, with D possibly being TRBD1 (5 bases). Germline CDR1 and CDR2: SQVTM and ANQGSEA. The CDR3 consists of 13 residues. Trimming took off 6 bases at V and 7 bases at J, with 18 bases between the two ends. CDR3 nucleotides: TGCAGCGTCGGGAGCCCCGGGGCGCATGAAGCTTTCTTT. Translation: CSVGSPGAHEAFF. Combining the CDR3 with reference TRBV29-1 and TRBJ1-1 gives the whole variable domain SAVISQKPSRDICQRGTSLTIQCQVDSQVTMMFWYRQQPGQSLTLIATANQGSEATYESGFVIDKFPISRPNLTFSTLTVSNMSPEDSSIYLCSVGSPGAHEAFFGQGTRLTVV.

The chain recombines TRBV6-1 with TRBJ2-5; 8 bases agree with TRBD1. The J call may be faulty, since TRBJ2-7 better matches the DNA end. Germline loops: CDR1 MNHNS, CDR2 SASEGT. The CDR3 length is 15 residues. In nucleotides, the CDR3 is TGTGCCAGCAGACCGGGACAGGAGAGCTCCTACGAGCAGTACTTC. It encodes CASRPGQESSYEQYF.

The chain links TRBV27 to TRBJ1-1, with unresolved D. The CDR3 runs 14 residues. Germline values: CDR1 MNHEY, CDR2 SMNVEV (reference sequence). V lost 5 bases, J lost 1 base, and 11 bases lay in between. The CDR3 coding sequence is TGTGCCAGCAGTGGCCGTCGACAGAACACTGAAGCTTTCTTT. Amino acids: CASSGRRQNTEAFF.

Notes on this clone: A junction end diverges from the germline sequence, so it may reflect a read error. The genes are TRBV7-9 and TRBJ1-2; D uncertain. CDR3 length: 13 residues. Per the germline V gene, CDR1 is SEHNR and CDR2 is FQNEAQ (reference sequence). CDR3 nucleotides: TGTTCCAGCAGCCCTCTGGGCGACTATGGCTACACCTTC. This gives the protein CSSSPLGDYGYTF.

This rearrangement joins TRBV18 to TRBJ1-2, with unresolved D. This CDR3 has 14 residues. Germline V gene sequence: CDR1 KGHSH, CDR2 LQKENI. V lost 3 bases and J lost 8, with 16 bases in between. The CDR3 loop reads CASSPGATLEGYTF. The CDR3 DNA reads TGTGCCAGCTCACCTGGAGCTACTTTGGAGGGCTACACCTTC.

The chain combines TRBV7-8 with TRBJ1-3, with TRBD1 as a possible D gene (6 bases). Germline lookup yields CDR1 SGHVS and CDR2 FQNEAQ. V was trimmed by 4 bases and J by 4 bases, leaving 23 bases between them. The CDR3 sequence is 18 residues long. The CDR3 region is CASSSSLAPGHRGNTIYF. CDR3 bases: TGTGCCAGCAGCTCCTCTCTCGCTCCGGGACACAGGGGAAACACCATATATTTT.

The V and J genes are TRBV5-1 and TRBJ2-2, with 7 bases fitting TRBD2. Germline lookup yields CDR1 SGHRS and CDR2 YFSETQ. This CDR3 contains 14 residues. The junction had 4 bases not matched to a gene; V was cut back by 5 bases and J by 3 bases. CDR3 protein: CASSGGGHTGELFF. The CDR3 nucleotides read TGCGCCAGCAGTGGGGGGGGTCACACCGGGGAGCTGTTTTTT.

V is TRBV5-6 and J is TRBJ2-7, with 9 bases aligning to TRBD1. Germline CDR1 is SGHDT and CDR2 is YYEEEE. Unmatched junction bases numbered 2, after V lost 4 bases and J lost 3 bases. The CDR3 is 13 amino acids. CDR3 nucleotide sequence: TGTGCCAGCAGCAGGACAGGGGTCTACGAGCAGTACTTC. It yields the protein CASSRTGVYEQYF.

This clone was counted once. The DNA of the CDR3 is TGTGCCAGCAGCGGCGGGGGGGCTTTTCGTGAGCAGTTCTTC. This translates into CASSGGGAFREQFF. This sequence joins TRBV25-1 and TRBJ2-1; 9 nucleotides line up with TRBD2. CDR3 size: 14 residues. V was pared by 6 bases and J by 9 bases, with 9 bases of the junction left unmatched. The germline CDR1 and CDR2 sequences are MGHDK and SYGVNS.

The chain is built from TRBV6-1 and TRBJ2-1; D unclear. The V gene's germline CDR1 is MNHNS and CDR2 SASEGT. The CDR3 spans 13 residues. The V end was cut by 3 bases, the J end by 6 bases, with 9 bases between. The CDR3 DNA reads TGTGCCAGCAGTGAGCACCTAGTCAATGAGCAGTTCTTC. It yields the protein CASSEHLVNEQFF.

The J gene is TRBJ2-6, the V gene TRBV18; 10 bases align to TRBD1. Looked up from germline, CDR1 is KGHSH and CDR2 is LQKENI. This CDR3 has 20 residues. V was clipped by 0 bases and J by 1 base; unmatched bases: 9. The DNA for the CDR3 is TGTGCCAGCTCACCACCAGGAGGAGGACAGGGGGTTTCTGGGGCCAACGTCCTGACTTTC. Protein sequence: CASSPPGGGQGVSGANVLTF.

This clone was seen once. This sequence joins TRBV28 and TRBJ2-7; 8 bases map to TRBD1. Trimming removed 3 bases from V and 5 bases from J; junction bases left unmatched: 12. Germline V gene sequence: CDR1 MDHEN, CDR2 SYDVKM. The CDR3 sequence is 16 residues long. CDR3: CASSFLGGQGRNEQYF. CDR3 nucleotide sequence: TGTGCCAGCAGTTTCTTGGGTGGACAGGGAAGAAACGAGCAGTACTTC. Full variable domain (remainder filled in from reference TRBV28 and TRBJ2-7): DVKVTQSSRYLVKRTGEKVFLECVQDMDHENMFWYRQDPGLGLRLIYFSYDVKMKEKGDIPEGYSVSREKKERFSLILESASTNQTSMYLCASSFLGGQGRNEQYFGPGTRLTVT.